One T cell receptor beta chain is described in this entry. The data are from a study of blood T cell repertoires in COVID-19. Study summary: COVID-19 samples collected from the United States, Italy and Spain covered acute and convalescent phases.

Libraries were prepared by immunoSEQ multiplex PCR; TCRdb keeps only in-frame clonotypes and omits some of them. The sample includes some 300,000 clones, 88% of them seen just once. Germline CDR1 MDHEN, CDR2 SYDVKM. V was pared by 3 bases and J by 1 base, with 9 bases between. The CDR3 is 14 amino acids. Sequences were obtained from peripheral blood. The TCR sequence derives from a young woman who had recovered from COVID-19. The gene calls are TRBV28 and TRBJ1-1; no clear D. In nucleotides, the CDR3 is TGTGCCAGCAGTTTCTACCGTGGGAACACTGAAGCTTTCTTT. Translation: CASSFYRGNTEAFF.